The 15 T cell receptor beta chains below were found in one sample sequenced in a study of cytomegalovirus exposure and HLA in healthy donors. PCR used 60 Vbeta primers and 13 Jbeta primers. Measured with immunoSEQ multiplex PCR; TCRdb has only the in-frame clones, and not every one. Altogether 150,000 to 200,000 clones are present, more than 75% being singletons, with the ten largest covering around 2.5%. The sample taken for sequencing was PBMCs. The receptors shown here come from a woman aged 45-60 years in good health and CMV-seropositive.

This clone was counted between two and nine times. The V call is TRBV7-2, the J call TRBJ1-3, with D uncertain. This CDR3 comprises 14 residues. Trimming removed 1 base from V and 0 bases from J, with 4 bases in between. Germline CDR1 SGHTA, CDR2 FQGNSA. In DNA, the CDR3 is TGTGCCAGCAGCTTAGACAGCTCTGGAAACACCATATATTTT. Encoded protein: CASSLDSSGNTIYF.

The CDR3 here is CASSQAPGQGVNEQYF. CDR3 nucleotides: TGTGCCAGCAGCCAAGCTCCGGGACAGGGGGTCAACGAGCAGTACTTC. The J gene is TRBJ2-5, the V gene TRBV4-2; TRBD1 matches 11 bases. The better agreement between TRBJ2-7 and the DNA end casts doubt on the J call. The CDR3 runs to 16 residues. Germline CDR1 reads LGHNA; CDR2 reads YNFKEQ.

This clone was detected only once. This rearrangement joins TRBV2 to TRBJ1-6, with D perhaps TRBD1 (6 bases). Trimming pared 6 bases from V and 5 bases from J, leaving 14 bases between. The germline gives CDR1 SNHLY, CDR2 FYNNEI. The CDR3 is made up of 15 amino acids. CDR3 region: CASSSQGFNNSPLHF. The DNA for the CDR3 is TGTGCCAGCAGCAGCCAGGGGTTTAATAATTCACCCCTCCACTTT.

The chain employs TRBV4-2 and TRBJ2-1, with D possibly matching TRBD1 (6 bases). Germline values: CDR1 LGHNA, CDR2 YNFKEQ. Trimming left V 0 bases short and J 10 bases short, with 16 bases between. This CDR3 comprises 15 residues. CDR3 nucleotides: TGTGCCAGCAGCCAAGATGAGAGGACAGCCGCGGAGCAGTTCTTC. This encodes CASSQDERTAAEQFF.

The chain recombines TRBV7-9 with TRBJ1-1; 7 bases are a match to TRBD1. Looked up from germline, CDR1 is SEHNR and CDR2 is FQNEAQ (reference sequence). V lost 5 bases and J lost 1; bases outside the gene matches: 10. The CDR3 extends over 16 amino acids. CDR3: CASSPRTGQGNTEAFF. Written as DNA, the CDR3 is TGTGCCAGCAGCCCCAGGACAGGACAAGGGAACACTGAAGCTTTCTTT.

On this clone itself: At one end, the junction sequence differs from germline, possibly due to a read error. The V call is TRBV7-7, the J call TRBJ2-3, with a tentative D call TRBD1 (6 bases). This CDR3 has 17 amino acids. Germline CDR1 SSHAT, CDR2 FNYEAQ (reference sequence). The CDR3 spells CASSLLPGSRGTDTQYF. The CDR3, as DNA: TGTGCTAGCAGCTTACTCCCCGGGTCCAGGGGTACAGATACGCAGTATTTT.

V is TRBV7-3 and J is TRBJ1-2, with a weak D call TRBD1 (5 bases). The V and J ends lost 3 bases and 4 bases respectively, with 12 bases between them. The CDR3 has 14 amino acids. The germline V gene encodes CDR1 SGHTA and CDR2 FQGTGA. CDR3 sequence (DNA): TGTGCCAGCAGCTTGGACCATAGGGGCTATGGCTACACCTTC. This codes for CASSLDHRGYGYTF. Looking up the rest from reference TRBV7-3 and TRBJ1-2 gives the full variable domain: GAGVSQTPSNKVTEKGKYVELRCDPISGHTALYWYRQSLGQGPEFLIYFQGTGAADDSGLPNDRFFAVRPEGSVSTLKIQRTERGDSAVYLCASSLDHRGYGYTFGSGTRLTVV.

About this clone itself: The junction does not match germline at one end; this may be a read error. Here the CDR3 DNA reads TGTGCTAGCAGCTTAGGTGGCAGGGTGAAAAGTCAGCCCCAGCATTTT. It is translated as CASSLGGRVKSQPQHF. V usage is TRBV7-7 and J usage is TRBJ1-5, with D maybe TRBD1 (5 bases). Germline assignment: CDR1 SSHAT and CDR2 FNYEAQ (reference sequence). The CDR3 sequence is 16 residues long.

V usage is TRBV5-1 and J usage is TRBJ2-7, with D hard to call. The germline V and J ends were trimmed by 0 bases and 0 bases, with 7 bases remaining between them. This CDR3 is built from 14 residues. The germline CDR1 and CDR2 sequences are SGHRS and YFSETQ. In DNA, the CDR3 is TGCGCCAGCAGCTTGGAGGAGAGCTCCTACGAGCAGTACTTC. As protein: CASSLEESSYEQYF.

In nucleotides, the CDR3 is TGCGCCAGCAGCCAAGATTGGGGCGGGGGGGCTTCGGAGACCCAGTACTTC. It yields the protein CASSQDWGGGASETQYF. V gene TRBV4-1 combines with J gene TRBJ2-5, with 9 bases matching TRBD2. The CDR3 has 17 amino acids. Germline V gene sequence: CDR1 MGHRA, CDR2 YSYEKL. Trimming took 0 bases from V and 5 from J; bases not matched to a gene: 10.

As to this clone: Likely a read error: the CDR3 ends without its conserved phenylalanine or tryptophan. The chain couples TRBV6-5 to TRBJ2-7, with D tentatively TRBD1 or TRBD2 (5 bases each). Germline V lookup: CDR1 MNHEY, CDR2 SVGAGI. This CDR3 has 13 residues. The germline V and J ends were trimmed by 6 bases and 3 bases, with 12 bases remaining between them. The CDR3 nucleotides read TGTGCCAGCAGCTCGTTTGGGGGCTACGAGCAGTACCTC. Protein: CASSSFGGYEQYL.

The chain uses TRBV11-2 and TRBJ1-2, with 7 bases identical to TRBD1. The CDR3 totals 16 residues. Losses at the gene ends were 4 bases for V and 3 bases for J; bases not matched to a gene: 11. Germline CDR1 is SGHAT and CDR2 is FQNNGV. The chain's CDR3 is CASSSSMTGPYYGYTF. The CDR3 nucleotides are TGTGCCAGCAGCTCTAGTATGACAGGGCCCTACTATGGCTACACCTTC. Using reference TRBV11-2 and TRBJ1-2 for the parts outside the CDR3, the full variable domain is EAGVAQSPRYKIIEKRQSVAFWCNPISGHATLYWYQQILGQGPKLLIQFQNNGVVDDSQLPKDRFSAERLKGVDSTLKIQPAKLEDSAVYLCASSSSMTGPYYGYTFGSGTRLTVV.

The rearrangement joins TRBV28 to TRBJ2-5; TRBD2 might be the D (6 bases). The CDR3 is made up of 16 amino acids. Trimming cost V 4 bases and J 4 bases, with 19 bases left between them. The germline CDR1 and CDR2 sequences are MDHEN and SYDVKM. CDR3 region: CASSSQPGRGGETQYF. In nucleotides, the CDR3 is TGTGCCAGCAGTTCCCAGCCTGGGCGGGGAGGAGAGACCCAGTACTTC.

This clone was observed a few times. The chain links TRBV27 to TRBJ2-7, with D perhaps matching TRBD2 (5 bases). With 8 bases removed from V and 3 bases from J, the gap between germline ends came to 14 bases. CDR1 is MNHEY and CDR2 is SMNVEV in the germline V gene (reference sequence). The CDR3 length is 13 residues. For the CDR3, the DNA is TGTGCCAGCTCCTCCGGGAAATACTACGAGCAGTACTTC. Its translation is CASSSGKYYEQYF.

The chain joins TRBV5-1 to TRBJ1-6; maybe TRBD1 (5 bases). Germline lookup yields CDR1 SGHRS and CDR2 YFSETQ. The CDR3 has 16 residues. V was cut by 4 bases and J by 6 bases, with 17 bases left in between. Here the CDR3 reads CASSRGDSGSNSPLHF. The DNA for the CDR3 is TGCGCCAGCAGCCGAGGGGACTCGGGGAGTAATTCACCCCTCCACTTT.